The next 27 T cell receptor beta chains were all read from a single sample in a study of cytomegalovirus exposure and HLA in healthy donors. PCR involved 60 Vbeta and 13 Jbeta primers. TCRdb keeps only in-frame clones here, not all; method: immunoSEQ multiplex PCR. The table has about 160,000 clones, approximately 90% seen once. Material: PBMCs. The origin of the receptors is a woman in her twenties or thirties in good health and CMV-seronegative.

V is TRBV7-2 and J is TRBJ2-2; no clear D. The V gene lost 0 bases and the J gene lost 4 bases, with 6 bases spanning the gap. CDR1 and CDR2 (germline): SGHTA, FQGNSA. The CDR3 runs to 14 residues. CDR3 coding DNA: TGTGCCAGCAGCTTAGCGTCGAGCACCGGGGAGCTGTTTTTT. It yields the protein CASSLASSTGELFF.

The V gene is TRBV28, the J gene TRBJ1-5; D is possibly TRBD1 (6 bases). Trimming took 5 bases from V and 3 from J, leaving 11 bases between them. This CDR3 comprises 14 residues. Looked up from germline, CDR1 is MDHEN and CDR2 is SYDVKM. The CDR3 sequence: CASSPQGYNQPQHF. Here the CDR3 DNA reads TGTGCCAGCAGTCCACAGGGTTACAATCAGCCCCAGCATTTT.

The chain has TRBV10-3 and TRBJ2-3, with 7 bases aligning to TRBD2. There are 17 residues in the CDR3. Germline V gene lookup returns CDR1 ENHRY and CDR2 SYGVKD. V was pared by 3 bases and J by 3 bases, with 12 bases of the junction left unmatched. The CDR3 loop is CAISEGASGSWTDTQYF. The CDR3 DNA reads as TGTGCCATCAGTGAAGGTGCTAGCGGCAGTTGGACAGATACGCAGTATTTT.

This clone was observed once. V is TRBV7-2 and J is TRBJ2-2, with 11 bases aligning to TRBD2. The CDR3 is made up of 19 amino acids. Germline V gene lookup returns CDR1 SGHTA and CDR2 FQGNSA. V shed 3 bases and J 2 bases; nucleotides not matched to a gene: 11. The CDR3 DNA is TGTGCCAGCAGCTTCCTAACTAGCGGGGGCGCCGGCAACACCGGGGAGCTGTTTTTT. This gives the protein CASSFLTSGGAGNTGELFF.

This sequence joins TRBV11-2 and TRBJ2-6; the D gene is possibly TRBD2 (5 bases). Trimming took off 2 bases at V and 3 bases at J, with 8 bases between the two ends. The CDR3 is 15 residues long. Germline lookup yields CDR1 SGHAT and CDR2 FQNNGV. CDR3 region: CASSLRGNGANVLTF. In DNA, the CDR3 is TGTGCCAGCAGCTTACGGGGTAATGGGGCCAACGTCCTGACTTTC.

The gene calls are TRBV29-1 and TRBJ2-5; D call uncertain. Germline lookup yields CDR1 SQVTM and CDR2 ANQGSEA. This CDR3 contains 13 residues. V lost 2 bases and J lost 2, with 9 bases in between. The CDR3, as DNA: TGCAGCGTTGAACCCCTTTTGCAAGAGACCCAGTACTTC. Protein sequence: CSVEPLLQETQYF.

For this clone: This sample includes further DNA sequences coding for the same CDR3. The rearrangement joins TRBV10-1 to TRBJ1-6, with 8 bases matching TRBD1. This CDR3 is built from 13 residues. Losses at the gene ends were 8 bases for V and 6 bases for J; bases not matched to a gene: 3. CDR1 and CDR2 from the germline V gene are WNHNN and SYGVQD (reference sequence). CDR3 sequence (DNA): TGCGCCAGCCAGGGGGCAGGTAATTCACCCCTCCACTTT. Its translation: CASQGAGNSPLHF.

This clone was observed a handful of times. The rearrangement links TRBV18 to TRBJ1-5; 7 nucleotides line up with TRBD1. The germline V gene has CDR1 KGHSH and CDR2 LQKENI. V dropped 2 bases and J dropped 2; count of bases not matched to a gene: 3. There are 15 residues in the CDR3. The CDR3 is CASSPNRGGNQPQHF. Here the CDR3 DNA reads TGTGCCAGCTCACCAAACAGGGGCGGCAATCAGCCCCAGCATTTT.

The V and J genes are TRBV19 and TRBJ1-5; TRBD1 agrees at 10 bases. CDR1 is LNHDA, CDR2 SQIVND, per germline (reference sequence). This CDR3 has 15 residues. After removal of 8 bases from V and 4 bases from J, the junction contained 8 bases not matched to a gene. The CDR3 nucleotides read TGTGCCAGTTGCGCAAGGACAGGGGGGAATCAGCCCCAGCATTTT. It encodes CASCARTGGNQPQHF.

The chain recombines TRBV6-1 with TRBJ1-3; weak D call: TRBD1 (5 bases). In germline, CDR1 is MNHNS, CDR2 SASEGT. Trimming took off 2 bases at V and 0 bases at J, with 8 bases between the two ends. The CDR3 sequence is 15 residues long. The CDR3: CASSERQYSGNTIYF. CDR3 coding DNA: TGTGCCAGCAGTGAACGACAGTACTCTGGAAACACCATATATTTT.

The J gene is TRBJ1-1, the V gene TRBV6-5; D unresolved. Germline V gene sequence: CDR1 MNHEY, CDR2 SVGAGI. There are 15 residues in the CDR3. Between the trimmed V and J ends, which lost 7 bases and 3 bases, there was a span of 18 bases. In DNA, the CDR3 is TGTGCCAGCACCCGACGGGTCCTCGGGGACACTGAAGCTTTCTTT. It translates to CASTRRVLGDTEAFF.

The V gene is TRBV7-2, the J gene TRBJ1-2; 7 positions match TRBD1. The CDR3 has 15 residues. Germline trimming cut 2 bases from V and 4 bases from J; bases unmatched to any gene: 7. Germline V gene data show CDR1 as SGHTA and CDR2 as FQGNSA. This CDR3 is CASSLTPGGIYGYTF. CDR3 DNA: TGTGCCAGCAGCTTAACTCCAGGGGGTATCTATGGCTACACCTTC.

The V and J genes are TRBV9 and TRBJ1-4; 10 nucleotides agree with TRBD1. The CDR3 is 14 residues long. After removal of 6 bases from V and 6 bases from J, the junction contained 5 bases not matched to a gene. Germline lookup yields CDR1 SGDLS and CDR2 YYNGEE. The CDR3 protein is CASKTGTGDEKLFF. The CDR3 nucleotides are TGTGCCAGCAAAACCGGGACAGGGGATGAAAAACTGTTTTTT.

This chain links TRBV19 with TRBJ2-1; the D gene is possibly TRBD2 (6 bases). Per the germline V gene, CDR1 is LNHDA and CDR2 is SQIVND (reference sequence). V lost 3 bases, J lost 0 bases, and 9 bases lay in between. The CDR3 is made up of 15 amino acids. CDR3 protein: CASSIAGTSYNEQFF. The CDR3 DNA is TGTGCCAGTAGTATTGCGGGGACCTCCTACAATGAGCAGTTCTTC.

This chain uses TRBV25-1 with TRBJ1-1, with TRBD1 as a possible D gene (6 bases). CDR1 MGHDK and CDR2 SYGVNS come from the germline V gene. The length of the CDR3 is 14 residues. The V end was cut by 3 bases, the J end by 0 bases, with 8 bases between. The CDR3 DNA is TGTGCCAGCAGTGACTCAGGGGTGAACACTGAAGCTTTCTTT. Its protein product is CASSDSGVNTEAFF.

The J gene is TRBJ1-1, the V gene TRBV23-1; no reliable D call. TRBV23-1 is flagged as an ORF with uncertain function. V shed 0 bases and J shed 1 base, with 6 bases lying between them. CDR3 length equals 14 residues. Here the CDR3 DNA reads TGCGCCAGCAGTCAATCGGCGGGGAACACTGAAGCTTTCTTT. Its translation: CASSQSAGNTEAFF.

V gene TRBV6-5 combines with J gene TRBJ1-6, with 8 nucleotides matching TRBD1. The CDR3 runs 15 residues. J gave up 7 bases and V 5 bases, and 7 bases lay outside the gene matches. Looked up from germline, CDR1 is MNHEY and CDR2 is SVGAGI. CDR3 nucleotide sequence: TGTGCCAGCAGTCGATTAACAGGGGGAAATTCACCCCTCCACTTT. It is translated as CASSRLTGGNSPLHF.

V gene TRBV27 combines with J gene TRBJ1-5, with D possibly being TRBD1 (5 bases). Germline V gene lookup returns CDR1 MNHEY and CDR2 SMNVEV (reference sequence). The CDR3 has 15 amino acids. V lost 8 bases to trimming and J lost 11 bases, with 25 bases between them. The CDR3 spells CASRGQGWGGGSQHF. The CDR3 coding sequence is TGTGCCAGCCGGGGTCAAGGTTGGGGCGGAGGGTCCCAGCATTTT.

The chain employs TRBV7-8 and TRBJ1-1; D gene ambiguous. Trimming removed 7 bases at V and 3 bases at J, with 15 bases between. CDR3 size: 14 residues. CDR1 is SGHVS and CDR2 is FQNEAQ in the germline V gene. CDR3 DNA: TGTGCCAGCAACCCCGGGATGGTGTACACTGAAGCTTTCTTT. Protein: CASNPGMVYTEAFF.

This clone was observed a few times. The chain has TRBV27 and TRBJ1-1; weak D call: TRBD1 (6 bases). The length of the CDR3 is 16 residues. Germline CDR1 is MNHEY and CDR2 is SMNVEV (reference sequence). V lost 6 bases and J 0 bases, leaving 17 bases between the germline ends. Written as DNA, the CDR3 is TGTGCCAGCAGCCCTCAGGGGATCCTTATGAACACTGAAGCTTTCTTT. Translating it yields CASSPQGILMNTEAFF.

The V and J genes are TRBV15 and TRBJ1-6; D gene ambiguous. Trimming removed 3 bases at V and 7 bases at J, with 10 bases between. The CDR3 extends over 14 amino acids. Germline V gene lookup returns CDR1 LNHNV and CDR2 YYDKDF (reference sequence). The CDR3 sequence is CATSSSQVNSPLHF. CDR3 bases: TGTGCCACCAGCAGTTCTCAGGTCAATTCACCCCTCCACTTT.

J is TRBJ1-4 and V is TRBV5-1; the match to TRBD1 covers 8 bases. CDR1 and CDR2 (germline): SGHRS, YFSETQ. This CDR3 has 16 amino acids. J was trimmed by 7 bases and V by 0 bases; bases with no gene match: 8. CDR3 region: CASSLESGDRSEKLFF. The CDR3 DNA is TGCGCCAGCAGCTTGGAGTCAGGGGACAGGAGTGAAAAACTGTTTTTT. Using reference TRBV5-1 and TRBJ1-4 for the parts outside the CDR3, the full variable domain is KAGVTQTPRYLIKTRGQQVTLSCSPISGHRSVSWYQQTPGQGLQFLFEYFSETQRNKGNFPGRFSGRQFSNSRSEMNVSTLELGDSALYLCASSLESGDRSEKLFFGSGTQLSVL.

The chain couples TRBV2 to TRBJ2-7, with 12 bases that match TRBD2. The CDR3 runs 15 residues. CDR1 is SNHLY and CDR2 is FYNNEI in the germline V gene. The ends lost 8 bases at V and 10 bases at J; junction bases unmatched: 15. As DNA, the CDR3 is TGTGCCAGCGGTGGACTAGCGGGGAACGAGGTTGGCCAGTACTTC. Translation: CASGGLAGNEVGQYF.

V is TRBV5-6 and J is TRBJ1-2; unclear D gene. The V gene lost 2 bases and the J gene lost 2 bases, with 10 bases spanning the gap. The CDR3 is 14 residues long. In germline, CDR1 is SGHDT, CDR2 YYEEEE. The CDR3 coding sequence is TGTGCCAGCAGCTTCGTACAGAACAACTATGGCTACACCTTC. Translation: CASSFVQNNYGYTF.

The genes are TRBV10-2 and TRBJ1-2; D unresolved. Trimming pared 5 bases from V and 0 bases from J, leaving 7 bases between. This CDR3 contains 13 residues. CDR1 WSHSY and CDR2 SAAADI come from the germline V gene. CDR3 sequence reads: CASSTTANYGYTF. The CDR3 region has the DNA TGCGCCAGCAGTACGACTGCTAACTATGGCTACACCTTC.

This clone was seen only a few times. This chain uses TRBV5-6 with TRBJ2-1; TRBD1 matches at 7 bases. Germline V gives CDR1 SGHDT, CDR2 YYEEEE. The CDR3 has 14 amino acids. V dropped 4 bases and J dropped 5; count of bases not matched to a gene: 6. DNA of the CDR3: TGTGCCAGCAGCCGGGACAGTCCACACAATGAGCAGTTCTTC. Translating gives CASSRDSPHNEQFF.

This chain uses TRBV6-5 with TRBJ2-1, with D possibly matching TRBD2 (6 bases). The CDR3 totals 12 residues. V was pared by 4 bases and J by 10 bases, with 11 bases between. CDR1 MNHEY and CDR2 SVGAGI come from the germline V gene. CDR3 DNA: TGTGCCAGCAGTTCCTCCGCGGGGGAGCAGTTCTTC. Protein product: CASSSSAGEQFF.